This T cell receptor (beta chain) was captured by sequencing in a study of blood T cell repertoires in COVID-19. Across the whole study: Collection of acute and convalescent COVID-19 samples took place in the United States, Italy and Spain. In each case, the material was cDNA or gDNA derived from T cells, B-cell-depleted T cells, or PBMCs.

This clone came up once. Source study methods: Amplification from reference gene primers served as the basis for estimated nucleated cell counts. Sequencing used immunoSEQ multiplex PCR; TCRdb keeps in-frame clones, though not all of them. That table is the source of V, J and clone size, and D and trimming were worked out from the DNA. The sample has some 150,000 clones, around 90% seen once. The clonotype comes from a woman aged 55-69 years with acute or convalescent COVID-19. The sample comprised peripheral blood.

The CDR3 bases are TGTGCCAGCAGCTGGACTGGGATGCAGATTCAGTACTTC. This sequence encodes CASSWTGMQIQYF. The V and J genes are TRBV13 and TRBJ2-4; possibly TRBD2 for D (5 bases). The CDR3 loop spans 13 amino acids. The V end was cut by 4 bases, the J end by 10 bases, with 14 bases between. CDR1 is PRHDT, CDR2 FYEKMQ, per germline (reference sequence).